These T cell receptor beta chains were read from a single sample in a study of T cell repertoires in cytomegalovirus infection. Their target antigens are unknown. TCRdb fed the reads into MiXCR, producing one record per CDR3 protein. The top ten clones hold about 20% of a sample with roughly 340,000 distinct CDR3 sequences, approximately 32% of them seen once. This sample comprised cultured PBMCs, obtained from culture after CMV antigen stimulation. The receptors here all came from a human donor in good health (CMV status not recorded). Some clones in this sample may be carry-over from other donors' samples. CDR3s leave out the opening cysteine and the closing phenylalanine or tryptophan. Clone sizes are given selectively: once, few, many, or a class where the clone is expanded.

>many|TRBV11-2
ASSSPGGKRNYGYT
>-|TRBV10-3
AISDQDWESNQPQH
>-|TRBV19
ASTPRAGAGYGYT
>few|TRBV6-2/TRBV6-3
ASSYRPGVEAGNYEQY
>few|TRBV9
ASSGGGAESNEKLF
>few|TRBV19
ASSIGAGTFSGANVLT
>few|TRBV6-1
ASTFNRALSYNEQF
>-|TRBV4-1
ASSYLGGYGYT
>few|TRBV27
ASSYISGSSTSDTQY
>few|TRBV27
ASSFRGTSGHTGELF
>-|TRBV6-5
ASSYAVNTEAF
>few|TRBV9
ASSPTTPDKRAWTEAF
>-|TRBV6-2/TRBV6-3
ASRRSDLSGRASDEQF
>few|TRBV7-9
ASMPPGLGTYEQY